Shown below are 20 T cell receptor beta chains from a single sample sequenced in a study of tumor T cells in aggressive B-cell lymphoma. Sequencing was performed with immunoSEQ multiplex PCR; in TCRdb, only in-frame clones are kept and a portion is missing. The sample yields 4,500 to 5,500 clones, around 94% seen once. Sequenced sample: tumor tissue. The receptors were gathered from an adult with diffuse large B cell lymphoma.

The rearrangement links TRBV6-1 to TRBJ2-1; 7 positions match TRBD1. V lost 3 bases, J lost 4 bases, and 9 bases stayed unmatched. The germline CDR1 and CDR2 sequences are MNHNS and SASEGT. This CDR3 contains 16 residues. CDR3 in DNA: TGTGCCAGCAGTGAGCCTACAGGGGCCAGATACAATGAGCAGTTCTTC. Its protein product is CASSEPTGARYNEQFF.

The gene calls are TRBV9 and TRBJ1-2; D gene unclear. Trimming took off 0 bases at V and 3 bases at J, with 9 bases between the two ends. CDR1 SGDLS and CDR2 YYNGEE come from the germline V gene. This CDR3 spans 14 amino acids. CDR3 sequence (DNA): TGTGCCAGCAGCGTAGCCGGGGATCACTATGGCTACACCTTC. Translated: CASSVAGDHYGYTF.

This chain's CDR3 is CASSPRLSTNEKLFF. CDR3 DNA sequence: TGTGCCAGCAGCCCGAGATTGTCAACTAATGAAAAACTGTTTTTT. This chain connects TRBV9 to TRBJ1-4; no clear D. The CDR3 loop spans 15 amino acids. CDR1 and CDR2 (germline): SGDLS, YYNGEE. V lost 4 bases, J lost 0 bases, and 10 bases lay in between.

The chain combines TRBV11-3 with TRBJ2-2, with 11 bases aligning to TRBD1. Trimming took 4 bases from V and 6 from J; bases not matched to a gene: 4. The CDR3 is made up of 15 amino acids. CDR1 is SGHNT, CDR2 YENEEA, per germline. CDR3: CASSSRGQGAGELFF. The CDR3, as DNA: TGTGCCAGCAGCTCTCGGGGACAGGGGGCCGGGGAGCTGTTTTTT.

The rearrangement uses TRBV25-1 and TRBJ2-1; 8 bases agree with TRBD2. J was trimmed by 5 bases and V by 5 bases; bases with no gene match: 8. Germline V gene sequence: CDR1 MGHDK, CDR2 SYGVNS. This CDR3 has 15 residues. The CDR3 DNA reads TGTGCCAGCAGTAGCGGGGGTAGTGGGGACAATGAGCAGTTCTTC. Translation gives CASSSGGSGDNEQFF.

V and J are TRBV5-1 and TRBJ1-4, with D possibly being TRBD1 (5 bases). Germline loops: CDR1 SGHRS, CDR2 YFSETQ. This CDR3 comprises 15 residues. V dropped 0 bases and J dropped 4 bases, with 10 bases sitting between them. The CDR3 region is CASSLEGLSNEKLFF. The CDR3 nucleotides are TGCGCCAGCAGCTTGGAGGGGTTGAGTAATGAAAAACTGTTTTTT.

The chain's CDR3 is CAISVTQGRVTF. As DNA, the CDR3 is TGTGCCATCAGTGTTACACAGGGGCGCGTCACCTTC. The J gene is TRBJ1-2, the V gene TRBV10-3; the match to TRBD1 covers 7 bases. Germline loops: CDR1 ENHRY, CDR2 SYGVKD. This CDR3 comprises 12 residues. V gave up 4 bases and J gave up 13 bases; unmatched junction bases: 9.

The rearrangement links TRBV7-9 to TRBJ1-2, with 11 bases matching TRBD1. The CDR3 is made up of 16 amino acids. Trimming cost V 0 bases and J 7 bases; bases outside gene matches: 7. The germline V gene has CDR1 SEHNR and CDR2 FQNEAQ (reference sequence). The CDR3 nucleotides are TGTGCCAGCAGCTTAGCGCTAAATGGACAGGGGGCTGGCTACACCTTC. It yields the protein CASSLALNGQGAGYTF.

V is TRBV4-2 and J is TRBJ1-5, with no clear D. Germline CDR1 LGHNA, CDR2 YNFKEQ. This CDR3 has 17 amino acids. Trimming removed 4 bases at V and 0 bases at J, with 16 bases between. The CDR3 bases are TGTGCCAGCAGCCCCGGACCGAGTGACTATAGCAATCAGCCCCAGCATTTT. Translating it yields CASSPGPSDYSNQPQHF.

V and J are TRBV13 and TRBJ1-4; 9 bases line up with TRBD1. The V and J ends lost 6 bases and 5 bases, in that order; junction bases with no gene match: 4. This CDR3 is built from 14 residues. The germline CDR1 and CDR2 sequences are PRHDT and FYEKMQ (reference sequence). In nucleotides, the CDR3 is TGTGCCAGCAGTCAGACAGGGGGGAATGAAAAACTGTTTTTT. It is translated as CASSQTGGNEKLFF. Full variable domain (outside the CDR3, taken from reference TRBV13 and TRBJ1-4): AAGVIQSPRHLIKEKRETATLKCYPIPRHDTVYWYQQGPGQDPQFLISFYEKMQSDKGSIPDRFSAQQFSDYHSELNMSSLELGDSALYFCASSQTGGNEKLFFGSGTQLSVL.

The chain joins TRBV11-3 to TRBJ2-2, with 7 bases identical to TRBD1. Looked up from germline, CDR1 is SGHNT and CDR2 is YENEEA. With V trimmed by 5 bases and J by 1 base, 7 bases remained unmatched. The CDR3 runs 16 residues. CDR3 sequence (DNA): TGTGCCAGCAGCGACCCCCGGGACAGGAACACCGGGGAGCTGTTTTTT. Residues: CASSDPRDRNTGELFF.

This rearrangement joins TRBV7-9 to TRBJ2-3; 7 nucleotides line up with TRBD2. The CDR3 is made up of 16 amino acids. After removal of 3 bases from V and 6 bases from J, the junction contained 12 bases not matched to a gene. Germline V gene lookup returns CDR1 SEHNR and CDR2 FQNEAQ (reference sequence). CDR3 residues: CASSLGWDYLMDTQYF. CDR3 bases: TGTGCCAGCAGCTTGGGTTGGGACTACCTCATGGATACGCAGTATTTT.

This sequence joins TRBV4-1 and TRBJ2-7; TRBD1 is a possible D gene (5 bases). The V end lost 3 bases, the J end lost 2 bases, and 8 bases lay between the germline ends. This CDR3 spans 13 amino acids. Looked up from germline, CDR1 is MGHRA and CDR2 is YSYEKL. The DNA of the CDR3 is TGCGCCAGCAGCCAGCAGGGAACCTACGAGCAGTACTTC. Protein sequence: CASSQQGTYEQYF.

The J gene is TRBJ2-3, the V gene TRBV7-2; D is possibly TRBD1 (6 bases). Trimming removed 3 bases at V and 0 bases at J, with 16 bases between. The V gene's germline CDR1 is SGHTA and CDR2 FQGNSA. This CDR3 contains 17 residues. The CDR3 region has the DNA TGTGCCAGCAGCTTGGACGAGAACAGGGCTAGCACAGATACGCAGTATTTT. As protein: CASSLDENRASTDTQYF. The entire variable domain, with the rest obtained from reference TRBV7-2 and TRBJ2-3, is as follows: GAGVSQSPSNKVTEKGKDVELRCDPISGHTALYWYRQSLGQGLEFLIYFQGNSAPDKSGLPSDRFSAERTGGSVSTLTIQRTQQEDSAVYLCASSLDENRASTDTQYFGPGTRLTVL.

V and J are TRBV27 and TRBJ2-7; the D is unclear. V was cut by 5 bases and J by 3 bases, with 5 bases left in between. This CDR3 has 11 amino acids. Germline V gene lookup returns CDR1 MNHEY and CDR2 SMNVEV (reference sequence). CDR3 residues: CASSQNYEQYF. CDR3 bases: TGTGCCAGCAGTCAAAACTACGAGCAGTACTTC.

About this clone itself: The junction differs from germline at one of its ends, possibly a read error. The gene calls are TRBV28 and TRBJ2-7; 9 bases are a match to TRBD1. Germline V lookup: CDR1 MDHEN, CDR2 SYDVKM. CDR3 length equals 13 residues. CDR3 sequence: CASTGTGNYEQYF. In nucleotides, the CDR3 is TGTGCCAGCACCGGGACAGGGAACTACGAGCAATACTTC.

V is TRBV18 and J is TRBJ1-6; 7 positions match TRBD1. In germline, CDR1 is KGHSH, CDR2 LQKENI. With 6 bases clipped from V and 5 bases from J, the junction kept 10 bases outside the gene matches. The CDR3 extends over 16 amino acids. The DNA of the CDR3 is TGTGCCAGCTCGCCTTACAGGGGATCGAATAATTCACCCCTCCACTTT. Its protein product is CASSPYRGSNNSPLHF.

The chain uses TRBV7-6 and TRBJ2-7, with 7 positions matching TRBD2. This CDR3 comprises 16 residues. The junction had 15 bases not matched to a gene; V was cut back by 5 bases and J by 5 bases. The germline gives CDR1 SGHVS, CDR2 FNYEAQ. The CDR3 DNA reads TGTGCCAGCAGCCGCACCCCGGGGGGTAGCTTGCACGAGCAGTACTTC. This codes for CASSRTPGGSLHEQYF. Looking up the rest from reference TRBV7-6 and TRBJ2-7 gives the full variable domain: GAGVSQSPRYKVTKRGQDVALRCDPISGHVSLYWYRQALGQGPEFLTYFNYEAQQDKSGLPNDRFSAERPEGSISTLTIQRTEQRDSAMYRCASSRTPGGSLHEQYFGPGTRLTVT.

The gene calls are TRBV28 and TRBJ1-5; D is possibly TRBD1 (6 bases). Per the germline V gene, CDR1 is MDHEN and CDR2 is SYDVKM. This CDR3 spans 13 amino acids. The V end was cut by 8 bases, the J end by 3 bases, with 11 bases between. The CDR3 DNA reads TGTGCCAGCGAACAGGGTAACAATCAGCCCCAGCATTTT. Its translation: CASEQGNNQPQHF.

This chain joins TRBV28 and TRBJ1-1; TRBD1 matches at 9 bases. This CDR3 has 13 residues. V lost 6 bases and J lost 4; bases outside the gene matches: 3. Germline V gives CDR1 MDHEN, CDR2 SYDVKM. CDR3 DNA sequence: TGTGCCAGCAGATCACAGGGGGCCACTGAAGCTTTCTTT. Protein: CASRSQGATEAFF.